This T cell receptor (beta chain) was profiled in a study of T cell repertoires in cytomegalovirus infection. Study-level findings and limits: People with CMV and the relevant HLA were identified by cumulative public TCR beta family frequency.

TCRdb processed the reads anew with MiXCR; each CDR3 protein has one entry. The sample holds around 340,000 distinct CDR3 sequences, under 35% seen once. V was clipped by 4 bases and J by 2 bases, with 15 bases between them. CDR1 is MGHRA, CDR2 YSYEKL, per germline. The CDR3 is made up of 16 amino acids. Note on this clonotype: The antigen is not known.

The chain recombines TRBV4-1 with TRBJ2-1; a weak D match, TRBD2 (6 bases). The sequence came from a human donor in good health (CMV status not recorded). Some clones in this sample may be carry-over from other donors' samples. Here the sequenced sample was cultured PBMCs, taken from culture after CMV antigen stimulation. The DNA of the CDR3 is TGCGCCAGCAGCCCCGTTCGGGGGAGGACCTACAATGAGCAGTTCTTC. It is translated as CASSPVRGRTYNEQFF.